This record concerns one TCR beta chain sequence. No antigen is known for it. Isolated RNA was reverse transcribed into cDNA used as the sequencing template. TCRdb's table, derived via immunoSEQ multiplex PCR, lists solely in-frame clones and lacks some. Among 150,000 to 200,000 clones listed, just under 65% were seen once. This record comes from a study of CD8+ T cells in alopecia areata. This sample's treatment: oral pan-JAK inhibitor, 5-10 mg twice daily. The study's findings and limits: Whether baseline CD8+ expansion is linked to response remains uncertain, given a single nonresponder. Whereas mice showed it more clearly, TCR sharing across patients was murkier, possibly because of HLA.

Trimming shortened V by 5 bases and J by 10 bases, and 18 bases separated the two germline ends. Germline V gives CDR1 MNHEY, CDR2 SMNVEV (reference sequence). This CDR3 is built from 15 residues. The sample was CD4+ T cells sorted from blood, taken around week 50, from a patient treated with tofacitinib. The source of this sequence is a human donor with alopecia areata. The gene calls are TRBV27 and TRBJ1-6, with D maybe TRBD1 (5 bases). The CDR3 sequence: CASSTAPDKGSPLHF. For the CDR3, the DNA is TGTGCCAGCAGTACCGCTCCGGACAAGGGCTCACCCCTCCACTTT.